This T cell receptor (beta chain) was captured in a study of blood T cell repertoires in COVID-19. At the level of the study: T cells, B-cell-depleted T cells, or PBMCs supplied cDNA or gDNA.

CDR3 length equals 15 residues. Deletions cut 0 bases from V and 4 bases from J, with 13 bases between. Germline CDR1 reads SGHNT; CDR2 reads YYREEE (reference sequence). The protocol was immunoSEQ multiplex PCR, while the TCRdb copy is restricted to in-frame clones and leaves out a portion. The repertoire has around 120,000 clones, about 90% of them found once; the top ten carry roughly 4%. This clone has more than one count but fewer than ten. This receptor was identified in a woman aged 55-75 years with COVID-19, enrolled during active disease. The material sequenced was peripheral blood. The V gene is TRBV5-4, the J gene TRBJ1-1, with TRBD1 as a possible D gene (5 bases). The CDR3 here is CASSLAWQGGTEAFF. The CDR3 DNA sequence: TGTGCCAGCAGCTTGGCCTGGCAGGGTGGCACTGAAGCTTTCTTT. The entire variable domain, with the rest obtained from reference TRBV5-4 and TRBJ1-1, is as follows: ETGVTQSPTHLIKTRGQQVTLRCSSQSGHNTVSWYQQALGQGPQFIFQYYREEENGRGNFPPRFSGLQFPNYSSELNVNALELDDSALYLCASSLAWQGGTEAFFGQGTRLTVV.